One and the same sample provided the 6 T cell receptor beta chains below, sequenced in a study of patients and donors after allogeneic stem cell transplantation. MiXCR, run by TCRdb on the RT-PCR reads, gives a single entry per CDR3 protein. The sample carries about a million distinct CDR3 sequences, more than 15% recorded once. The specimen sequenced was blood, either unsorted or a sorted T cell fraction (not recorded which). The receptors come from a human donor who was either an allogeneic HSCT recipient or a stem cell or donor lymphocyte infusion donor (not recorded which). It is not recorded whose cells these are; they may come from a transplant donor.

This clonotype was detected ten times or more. Here the CDR3 reads CASRRENTEAFF. CDR3 nucleotides: TGTGCCAGCAGGAGAGAGAACACTGAAGCTTTCTTT. The chain couples TRBV6-2 or TRBV6-3 to TRBJ1-1; no definite D call. V dropped 6 bases and J dropped 1 base, with 6 bases sitting between them. The CDR3 totals 12 residues. The germline gives CDR1 MNHEY, CDR2 SVGEGT.

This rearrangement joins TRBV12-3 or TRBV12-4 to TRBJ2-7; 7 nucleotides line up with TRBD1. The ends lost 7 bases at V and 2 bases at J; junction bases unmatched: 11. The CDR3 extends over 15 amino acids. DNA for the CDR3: TGTGCCAGCACCCACCGGACAGGATTAACCTACGAGCAGTACTTC. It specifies CASTHRTGLTYEQYF.

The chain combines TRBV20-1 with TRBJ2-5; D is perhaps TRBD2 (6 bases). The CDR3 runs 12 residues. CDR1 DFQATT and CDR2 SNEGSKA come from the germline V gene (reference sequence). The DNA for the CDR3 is TGCGGACCCTGGAGGGGTACGGAGACCCAGTACTTC. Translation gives CGPWRGTETQYF.

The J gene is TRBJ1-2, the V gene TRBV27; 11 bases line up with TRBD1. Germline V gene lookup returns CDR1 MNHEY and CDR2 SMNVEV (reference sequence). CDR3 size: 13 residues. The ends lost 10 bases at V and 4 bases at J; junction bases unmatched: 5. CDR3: CATRTGGSYGYTF. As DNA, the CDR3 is TGTGCCACCCGGACAGGGGGCTCCTATGGCTACACCTTC.

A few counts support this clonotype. As DNA, the CDR3 is TGCAGCGTCCGACCCTGGAATAACACTGAAGCTTTCTTT. It yields the protein CSVRPWNNTEAFF. J is TRBJ1-1 and V is TRBV29-1; D is uncertain. The V end was cut by 6 bases, the J end by 2 bases, with 13 bases between. The CDR3 has 13 amino acids. The germline V gene has CDR1 SQVTM and CDR2 ANQGSEA.

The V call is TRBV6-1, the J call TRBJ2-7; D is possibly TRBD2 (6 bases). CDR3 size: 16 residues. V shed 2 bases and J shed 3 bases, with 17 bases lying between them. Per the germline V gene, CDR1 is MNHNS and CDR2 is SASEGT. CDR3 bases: TGTGCCAGCAGTGAATATGGGAGGAGTAAATACTACGAGCAGTACTTC. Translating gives CASSEYGRSKYYEQYF.